One sample yielded the 9 T cell receptor beta chains listed below, sequenced in a study of CD4 T cells in relation to SARS-CoV-2 and coronaviruses (dated by TCRdb to the early 2020s). Libraries came from the immunoSEQ multiplex PCR assay. The clones in this table, taken by TCRdb from immuneACCESS, are in-frame only. Not every clone is retained; where verified, under half of the shortfall comes from an unresolved V gene, and the cause of the rest is unknown. This sample comprises about 22,000 clones, under 85% of them detected only once. The ten largest clonotypes hold about 17% of the sample. CD4+ T cells from unexposed donors were collected before the COVID-19 pandemic (2011-2018). Following 10 days of culture, the EasySep CD4+ T cell isolation kit was used to isolate CD4+ T cells. Antigens of these TCRs are unknown. The sequenced material came from CD4+ T cells from PBMCs, cultured in vitro. The source is a human donor in good health.

The genes are TRBV5-1 and TRBJ2-2; 11 bases line up with TRBD1. V lost 4 bases and J lost 2; bases outside the gene matches: 4. This CDR3 is built from 16 residues. The V gene's germline CDR1 is SGHRS and CDR2 YFSETQ. CDR3 loop: CASSRGQGDNTGELFF. The CDR3 coding sequence is TGCGCCAGCAGCCGGGGACAGGGGGATAACACCGGGGAGCTGTTTTTT.

The chain carries TRBV30 and TRBJ2-7; TRBD2 matches 8 bases. Germline CDR1 reads GTSNPN; CDR2 reads SVGIG (reference sequence). This CDR3 region has 17 residues. The V gene end was trimmed by 4 bases and the J gene end by 2 bases; junction bases not matched to a gene: 16. CDR3 residues: CAWKPIRGGRSAYEQYF. The CDR3 region has the DNA TGTGCCTGGAAACCCATTCGGGGGGGCCGCTCGGCCTACGAGCAGTACTTC.

V usage is TRBV11-1 and J usage is TRBJ2-1, with 7 bases aligning to TRBD2. V lost 5 bases to trimming and J lost 7 bases; unmatched junction nucleotides: 5. The CDR3 is made up of 13 amino acids. Germline lookup yields CDR1 SGHAT and CDR2 FQDESV (reference sequence). The CDR3 sequence is CASSVGLPNEQFF. CDR3 in DNA: TGTGCCAGCAGCGTGGGACTACCGAATGAGCAGTTCTTC.

V gene TRBV11-2 combines with J gene TRBJ1-4, with D possibly TRBD1 on 6 matching bases. This CDR3 comprises 14 residues. Trimming shortened V by 1 base and J by 3 bases, and 6 bases separated the two germline ends. Germline assignment: CDR1 SGHAT and CDR2 FQNNGV. This chain's CDR3 is CASSLGQANEKLFF. The CDR3 nucleotides read TGTGCCAGCAGCTTAGGACAGGCTAATGAAAAACTGTTTTTT.

The chain has TRBV15 and TRBJ2-5, with D tentatively TRBD1 (5 bases). From germline, CDR1 is LNHNV and CDR2 YYDKDF (reference sequence). Trimming took 4 bases from V and 5 from J, leaving 11 bases between them. The CDR3 extends over 13 amino acids. The CDR3 here is CATSTPRAETQYF. The CDR3 DNA sequence: TGTGCCACCAGCACCCCCAGGGCGGAGACCCAGTACTTC.

This clone was observed a handful of times. The gene calls are TRBV6-1 and TRBJ1-5; D gene uncertain. The germline V and J ends were trimmed by 6 bases and 3 bases, with 18 bases remaining between them. The germline CDR1 and CDR2 sequences are MNHNS and SASEGT. The CDR3 contains 16 residues. DNA for the CDR3: TGTGCCAGCAGGGAAAGCTATCTGACCCTCAATCAGCCCCAGCATTTT. Amino acids: CASRESYLTLNQPQHF.

The genes are TRBV3-1 (or the pseudogene TRBV3-2) and TRBJ1-6; D gene uncertain. This CDR3 is 15 amino acids long. V was pared by 4 bases and J by 1 base, with 8 bases between. Germline V gene data show CDR1 as LGHDT and CDR2 as YNNKEL (reference sequence). The CDR3 coding sequence is TGTGCCAGCAGCCCGCAGAGATCCTATAATTCACCCCTCCACTTT. Translated: CASSPQRSYNSPLHF.

This clone was observed a handful of times. The V call is TRBV29-1, the J call TRBJ2-7; possible D gene TRBD2, 6 bases. Trimming stripped 4 bases from V and 1 base from J, with 11 bases between. The CDR3 consists of 13 residues. Per the germline V gene, CDR1 is SQVTM and CDR2 is ANQGSEA. Written as DNA, the CDR3 is TGCAGCGTTGCCAGGAGGGCTTCCTACGAGCAGTACTTC. It specifies CSVARRASYEQYF.

This clone showed up just a few times. The V and J genes are TRBV12-3 or TRBV12-4 and TRBJ1-6; D uncertain. V dropped 2 bases and J dropped 6 bases, with 2 bases sitting between them. The CDR3 consists of 12 residues. The CDR3 region has the DNA TGTGCCAGCAGTTTAAGTAATTCACCCCTCCACTTT. Its protein product is CASSLSNSPLHF.